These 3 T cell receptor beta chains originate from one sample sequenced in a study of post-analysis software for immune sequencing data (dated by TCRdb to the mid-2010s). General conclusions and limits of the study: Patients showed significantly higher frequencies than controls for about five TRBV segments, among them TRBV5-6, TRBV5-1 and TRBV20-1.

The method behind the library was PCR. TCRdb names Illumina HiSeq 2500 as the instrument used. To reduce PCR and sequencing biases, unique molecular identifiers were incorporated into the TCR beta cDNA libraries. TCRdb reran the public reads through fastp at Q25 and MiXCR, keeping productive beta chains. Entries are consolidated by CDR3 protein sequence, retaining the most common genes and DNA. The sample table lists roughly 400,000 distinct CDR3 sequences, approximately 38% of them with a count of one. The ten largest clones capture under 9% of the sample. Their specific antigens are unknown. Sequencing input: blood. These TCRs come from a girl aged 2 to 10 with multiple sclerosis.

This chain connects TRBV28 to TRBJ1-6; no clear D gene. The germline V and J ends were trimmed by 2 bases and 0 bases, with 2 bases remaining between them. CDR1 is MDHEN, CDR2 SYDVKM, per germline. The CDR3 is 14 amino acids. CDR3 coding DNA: TGTGCCAGCAGTTTAGTCTCCTATAATTCACCCCTCCACTTT. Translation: CASSLVSYNSPLHF.

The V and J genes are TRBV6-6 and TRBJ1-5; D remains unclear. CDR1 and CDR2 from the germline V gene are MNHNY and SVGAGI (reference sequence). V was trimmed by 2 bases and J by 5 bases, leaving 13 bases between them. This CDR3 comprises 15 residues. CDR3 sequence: CASSYPPGDYQPQHF. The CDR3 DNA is TGTGCCAGCAGTTACCCTCCCGGTGACTATCAGCCCCAGCATTTT.

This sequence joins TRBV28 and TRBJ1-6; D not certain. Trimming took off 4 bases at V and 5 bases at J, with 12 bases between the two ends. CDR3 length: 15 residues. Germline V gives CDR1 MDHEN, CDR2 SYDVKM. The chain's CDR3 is CASSSSSSDNSPLHF. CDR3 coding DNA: TGTGCCAGCAGTTCCAGCTCAAGCGATAATTCACCCCTCCACTTT.